What follows describes a single TCR beta chain. It has no known antigen specificity. Base qualities are not recorded, but no much larger clone differs from it by a single base. TCR CDR3 regions were amplified from genomic DNA by multiplex PCR using the deep immunoSEQ assay. For each cell subset, the extracted genomic DNA was distributed evenly across all wells of several immunoSEQ 96-well plates, and each plate served as one replicate. For sorted subsets, each replicate PCR was loaded with approximately 190 ng genomic DNA, equivalent to roughly 30,000 T cell genomes. The purified libraries were quantified using a Qubit 3.0 fluorometer, sized with a Bioanalyzer 2100, and then quantified again using the KAPA Library Quantification kit. Each immunoSEQ 96-well plate was sequenced on its own single-read 150-cycle Illumina NextSeq 550 flow cell. The original pipeline was this. Because only junctional sequences without quality scores were contained in the immunoSEQ output, filtering matching that applied to full-length reads could not be performed. To assign V/J genes and CDR3, sequences were annotated against IMGT germline references using PyIR, a Python wrapper for IgBLAST v1.9. Reads were filtered out if the reads had weak V/J assignments (E-value above 1e-6), no CDR3, stop codons, out-of-frame junctions, or ambiguous translated residues. V3J clonotypes were defined by identical inferred V gene, J gene, and CDR3 amino acid sequence. To compute the percentage overlap between repertoires, the number of shared unique clonotypes was divided by the size of the smaller repertoire. Richness of each repertoire was evaluated using RTK rarefaction, the Chao1 estimator, and Recon v2.1 estimates of unobserved clonotypes. For all TCRbeta clonotypes obtained by the gDNA method from a handful of donors, generation probabilities were computed with OLGA. TCRdb's version of the immuneACCESS table is confined to in-frame rearrangements and falls short of the full clone set. An unresolved V gene accounts for under half of the shortfall where checked; the remainder is of unknown origin. V, J and clone size are those of that table, while D and trimming were read from the DNA. The table for this sample lists 950,000 to 1,300,000 clones; roughly 70% of them were counted only once. Approximately 1.5% of the sample is taken by the ten largest.

This specimen comes from a study of shared clonotypes between healthy human individuals (dated by TCRdb to the early 2020s). As for the study more broadly: A couple of women and a few men aged 18 to 49 years were included in the cohort. For each donor, CD4 naive and CD4 memory were each run on three plates, CD8 naive on two plates, and CD8 memory on one plate. Blood TCR repertoires of five healthy adults were deeply sequenced to estimate repertoire size and the extent of clonotype sharing between individuals. Libraries were prepared and TCR repertoires were sequenced by different laboratories using diverse techniques, in order to increase sequencing depth and limit assay-specific biases. Each donor's leukapheresis produced roughly between about 0.8 and 8.9 billion PBMCs. Results and caveats for the whole study, not just this receptor: Sampling was limited to blood, and TCR repertoires in tissue likely differ from TCR repertoires in blood. Pairwise subsampling indicated that sequencing depth was expected to affect the degree of clonotype sharing among donors. Naive subsets generally had larger estimated clonotype richness than memory subsets. Compared with non-shared clonotypes, the clonotypes found in all four sorted-subset donors had higher generation probabilities. Across a handful of donors, about 5% of naive CD4, approximately 4% of naive CD8, 2% to 2.5% of memory CD4, and about 0.4% of memory CD8 clonotypes were shared. The small number of donors limited the genetic and exposure-history diversity represented. Rarefaction of sorted-subset datasets indicated incomplete sequencing despite the large sequencing depth.

The donors were healthy, HIV-negative adults with no recently reported acute infections or vaccinations. All donors were Caucasian adults living in Nashville, Tennessee, USA. Magnetic negative selection was used to enrich CD4+ T cells, after which naive cells were positively selected on CD45RA and the negative fraction became the memory subset. After blood collection by leukapheresis, PBMCs were isolated using Ficoll-Histopaque density gradient centrifugation and then cryopreserved in the vapor phase of liquid nitrogen. Analytical flow cytometry was used to check the purity and quantity of each magnetically sorted T cell population. From each sorted fraction, genomic DNA was isolated and quantified by UV absorbance on a Nanodrop 2000c. V loses 1 base of germline sequence and J loses 7 bases, and the interval between the two ends is 8 bases. From the cysteine up to the phenylalanine, the CDR3 has a length of 11 residues. Here the CDR3 DNA is all that survives: 33 bases in frame from base 1. CDR1 GTSNPN and CDR2 SVGIG were looked up in the germline V gene (reference sequence).

The chain is made from TRBV30 and TRBJ2-7; the D gene identity is not certain. Sequencing was carried out using memory CD4+ T cells sorted from blood. Taken with the paper, the label for cell subset or site translates to: CD45RA-negative fraction. The receptor comes from a man aged 18 to 29 in good health. The nucleotide sequence reads as follows: TGTGCCTGGAGTGGGGATTGGGAGCAGTACTTC. It encodes CAWSGDWEQYF. Extended through the reference TRBV30 and TRBJ2-7 proteins, this CDR3 yields the full variable domain: SQTIHQWPATLVQPVGSPLSLECTVEGTSNPNLYWYRQAAGRGLQLLFYSVGIGQISSEVPQNLSASRPQDRQFILSSKKLLLSDSGFYLCAWSGDWEQYFGPGTRLTVT.